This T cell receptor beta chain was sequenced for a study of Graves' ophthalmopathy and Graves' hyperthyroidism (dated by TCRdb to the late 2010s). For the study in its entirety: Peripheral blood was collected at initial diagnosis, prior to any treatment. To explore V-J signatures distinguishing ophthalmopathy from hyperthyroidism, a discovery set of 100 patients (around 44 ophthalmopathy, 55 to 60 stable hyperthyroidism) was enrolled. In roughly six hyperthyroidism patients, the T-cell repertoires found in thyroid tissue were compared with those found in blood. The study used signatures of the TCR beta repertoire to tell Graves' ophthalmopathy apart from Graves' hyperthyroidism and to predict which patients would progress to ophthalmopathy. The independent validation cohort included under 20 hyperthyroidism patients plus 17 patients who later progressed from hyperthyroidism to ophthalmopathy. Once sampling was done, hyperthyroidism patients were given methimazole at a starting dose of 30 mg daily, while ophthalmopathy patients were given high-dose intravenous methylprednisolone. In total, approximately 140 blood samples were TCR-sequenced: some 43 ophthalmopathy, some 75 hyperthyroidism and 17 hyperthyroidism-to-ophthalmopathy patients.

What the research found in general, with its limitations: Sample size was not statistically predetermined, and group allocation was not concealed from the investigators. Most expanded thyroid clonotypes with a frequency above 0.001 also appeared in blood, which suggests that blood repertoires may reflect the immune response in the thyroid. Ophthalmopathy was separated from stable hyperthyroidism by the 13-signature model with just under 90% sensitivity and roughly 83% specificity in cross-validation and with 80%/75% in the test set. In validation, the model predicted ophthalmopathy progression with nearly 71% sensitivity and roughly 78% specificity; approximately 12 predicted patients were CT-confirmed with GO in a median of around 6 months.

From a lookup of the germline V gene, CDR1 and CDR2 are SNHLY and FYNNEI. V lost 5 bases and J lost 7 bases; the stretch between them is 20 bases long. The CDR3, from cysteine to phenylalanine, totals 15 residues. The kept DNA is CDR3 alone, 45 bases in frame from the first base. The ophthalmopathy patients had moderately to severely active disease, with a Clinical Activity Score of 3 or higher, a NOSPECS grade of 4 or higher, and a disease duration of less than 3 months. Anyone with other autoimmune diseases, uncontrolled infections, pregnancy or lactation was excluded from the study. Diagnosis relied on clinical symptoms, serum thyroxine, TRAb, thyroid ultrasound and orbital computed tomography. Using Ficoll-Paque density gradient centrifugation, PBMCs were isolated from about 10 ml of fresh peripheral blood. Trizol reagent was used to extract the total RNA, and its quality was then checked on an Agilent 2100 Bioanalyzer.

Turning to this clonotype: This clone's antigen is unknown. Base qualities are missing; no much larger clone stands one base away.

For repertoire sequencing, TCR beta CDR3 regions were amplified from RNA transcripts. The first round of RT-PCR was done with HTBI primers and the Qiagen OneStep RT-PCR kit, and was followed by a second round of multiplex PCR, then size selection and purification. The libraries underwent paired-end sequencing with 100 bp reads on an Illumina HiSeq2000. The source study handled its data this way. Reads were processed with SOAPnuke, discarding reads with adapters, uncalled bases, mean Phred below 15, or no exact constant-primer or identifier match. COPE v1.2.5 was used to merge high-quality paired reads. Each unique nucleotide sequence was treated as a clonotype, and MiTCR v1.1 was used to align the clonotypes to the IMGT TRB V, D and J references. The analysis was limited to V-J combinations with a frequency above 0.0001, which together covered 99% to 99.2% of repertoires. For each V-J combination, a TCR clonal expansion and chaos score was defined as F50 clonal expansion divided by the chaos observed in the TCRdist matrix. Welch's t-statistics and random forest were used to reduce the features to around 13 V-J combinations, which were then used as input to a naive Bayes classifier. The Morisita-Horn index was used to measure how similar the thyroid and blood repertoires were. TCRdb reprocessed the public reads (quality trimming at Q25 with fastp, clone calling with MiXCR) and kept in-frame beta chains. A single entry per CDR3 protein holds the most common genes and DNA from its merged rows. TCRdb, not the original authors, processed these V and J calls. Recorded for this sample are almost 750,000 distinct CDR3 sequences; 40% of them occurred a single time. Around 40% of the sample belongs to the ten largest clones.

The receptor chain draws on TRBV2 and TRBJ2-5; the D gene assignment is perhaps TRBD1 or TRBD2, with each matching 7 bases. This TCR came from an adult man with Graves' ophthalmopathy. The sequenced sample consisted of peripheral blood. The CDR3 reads CASSRRGGVTRTQYF. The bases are TGTGCCAGCAGTCGCAGGGGGGGAGTTACACGGACCCAGTACTTC.